This T cell receptor (beta chain) emerged from a study of CD8+ T cells in alopecia areata. Points from the study as a whole: In lesional scalp, particularly from alopecia totalis/universalis, clonality was higher than in normal scalp.

The trim removed 1 base at V and 1 base at J, leaving 9 bases unmatched. Germline assignment: CDR1 SGHVS and CDR2 FQNEAQ. The CDR3 sequence is 17 residues long. The table lists this clone with a few counts. The antigen remains unidentified. Extracted RNA was reverse transcribed into cDNA, the sequencing template. Profiled with immunoSEQ multiplex PCR; TCRdb holds only in-frame clones, not every one. The sample lists roughly 100,000 clones, roughly 60% seen once, with less than 20% in the top ten. Treatment given: oral pan-JAK inhibitor, 5-10 mg twice daily. This rearrangement joins TRBV7-8 to TRBJ2-7; 8 nucleotides match TRBD1. This specimen was CD8+ T cells sorted from blood, taken at week 56, from a patient treated with tofacitinib. The TCR was taken from a human donor with alopecia areata. CDR3 loop: CASSLDRTGRTSYEQYF. CDR3 sequence (DNA): TGTGCCAGCAGCTTAGATCGGACAGGGCGAACTTCCTACGAGCAGTACTTC.